This T cell receptor beta chain comes out of a study of T-cell reconstitution after alpha-beta-depleted transplantation in children. This clonotype was counted only a few times. During its preparation, the TCRbeta library received unique molecular identifiers. Via MiXCR, TCRdb re-called the PCR reads, giving one row per CDR3 protein. This table holds roughly 200,000 distinct CDR3 sequences, more than 6.5% found once. Trimming cost V 2 bases and J 6 bases, with 15 bases left between them. The CDR3 has 16 amino acids. Germline-derived CDR1 and CDR2 are KGHDR and SFDVKD. The source material was PBMCs from the stem cell graft donor, sampled from the stem cell graft. The chain employs TRBV24-1 and TRBJ2-2, with D maybe TRBD1 (6 bases). This TCR was recovered from a human donor who donated a stem cell graft to a child with Wiskott-Aldrich syndrome. CDR3: CATSDSAGVSPGELFF. CDR3 in DNA: TGTGCCACCAGTGATTCAGCAGGGGTTTCCCCCGGGGAGCTGTTTTTT.